Following are 25 T cell receptor beta chains from one sample sequenced in a study of OX40 agonist ivuxolimab in advanced cancers. The method was immunoSEQ multiplex PCR; TCRdb's version includes in-frame clones alone and lacks a portion of them. The sample holds 25,000 to 30,000 clones; 80% are singletons and the top ten take 11%. The sample was CD4+ or CD8+ T cells sorted from blood, taken in a trial of the OX40 agonist ivuxolimab. These receptors originate from an adult with an advanced solid tumor such as melanoma, head and neck, liver or kidney cancer.

This sequence joins TRBV5-1 and TRBJ2-1; 10 positions agree with TRBD2. V was pared by 3 bases and J by 12 bases, with 12 bases of the junction left unmatched. CDR3 length equals 15 residues. The germline V gene encodes CDR1 SGHRS and CDR2 YFSETQ. The CDR3 loop is CASSWTSGEGLGQFF. For the CDR3, the DNA is TGCGCCAGCAGCTGGACTAGCGGAGAGGGACTCGGGCAGTTCTTC.

This chain's CDR3 is CASSQMETQYF. CDR3 nucleotide sequence: TGCGCCAGCAGCCAAATGGAGACCCAGTACTTC. This rearrangement joins TRBV4-3 to TRBJ2-5, with unresolved D. The CDR3 is 11 residues long. Trimming shortened V by 2 bases and J by 5 bases, and 3 bases separated the two germline ends. The germline V gene has CDR1 LGHNA and CDR2 YSLEER.

This rearrangement joins TRBV5-6 to TRBJ1-2; D perhaps matches TRBD1 (5 bases). Per the germline V gene, CDR1 is SGHDT and CDR2 is YYEEEE. The V and J ends lost 4 bases and 5 bases respectively, with 15 bases between them. The CDR3 extends over 14 amino acids. The CDR3 sequence: CASSPRGTVYGYTF. Here the CDR3 DNA reads TGTGCCAGCAGCCCCCGGGGGACGGTTTATGGCTACACCTTC.

The chain links TRBV6-4 to TRBJ2-3; the D gene is possibly TRBD2 (7 bases). Germline CDR1 is MRHNA and CDR2 is SNTAGT. V lost 2 bases to trimming and J lost 5 bases, with 17 bases between them. The CDR3 is made up of 16 amino acids. The CDR3 DNA is TGTGCCAGCAGTGACGGTTTGCGGGGGCCTATAGATACGCAGTATTTT. Its translation is CASSDGLRGPIDTQYF.

The chain employs TRBV4-1 and TRBJ2-1, with D hard to call. The CDR3 consists of 15 residues. The V end lost 0 bases, the J end lost 1 base, and 7 bases lay between the germline ends. Germline loops: CDR1 MGHRA, CDR2 YSYEKL. CDR3 region: CASSQDPFSYNEQFF. CDR3 in DNA: TGCGCCAGCAGCCAAGATCCATTTTCCTACAATGAGCAGTTCTTC.

The V and J genes are TRBV2 and TRBJ1-5; perhaps TRBD1 as D (5 bases). The CDR3 length is 15 residues. V dropped 7 bases and J dropped 6 bases, with 19 bases sitting between them. The germline V gene encodes CDR1 SNHLY and CDR2 FYNNEI. The CDR3: CASTLGVGIIQPQHF. The DNA of the CDR3 is TGTGCCAGCACCCTAGGGGTGGGTATTATTCAGCCCCAGCATTTT.

The rearrangement links TRBV5-6 to TRBJ1-2, with 10 bases matching TRBD1. The CDR3 has 16 residues. Germline V gene lookup returns CDR1 SGHDT and CDR2 YYEEEE. V shed 0 bases and J 8 bases; nucleotides not matched to a gene: 10. The CDR3 loop is CASSLDQGQGSDGYTF. The DNA of the CDR3 is TGTGCCAGCAGCTTGGACCAGGGACAGGGGTCCGACGGCTACACCTTC.

In its sample, this clone is medium-sized. The gene calls are TRBV13 and TRBJ2-7; tentative D call: TRBD1 (8 bases). The CDR3 spans 15 residues. Germline V CDR1 and CDR2: PRHDT, FYEKMQ (reference sequence). V was cut by 5 bases and J by 6 bases, with 20 bases left in between. For the CDR3, the DNA is TGTGCCAGCAGCGCGGGGGACAGGCCCCTCCTCGAGCAGTACTTC. Encoded protein: CASSAGDRPLLEQYF.

This clone was seen more than once but under ten times. The CDR3: CASSEGSLRGYTF. CDR3 bases: TGTGCCAGCAGCGAGGGGTCCCTGCGAGGCTACACCTTC. This sequence joins TRBV9 and TRBJ1-2, with D possibly being TRBD1 (5 bases). Per germline, CDR1 SGDLS and CDR2 YYNGEE. The ends were cut back, 3 bases at V and 8 bases at J, with 14 bases in the middle. The CDR3 totals 13 residues.

J is TRBJ2-7 and V is TRBV14; D might be TRBD1 (5 bases). Germline CDR1 is SGHDN and CDR2 is FVKESK. Deletions cut 2 bases from V and 3 bases from J, with 8 bases between. The CDR3 totals 13 residues. In nucleotides, the CDR3 is TGTGCCAGCAGCCAAATTGACAGCTACGAGCAGTACTTC. Protein: CASSQIDSYEQYF. The variable domain in full, completed from reference TRBV14 and TRBJ2-7, reads EAGVTQFPSHSVIEKGQTVTLRCDPISGHDNLYWYRRVMGKEIKFLLHFVKESKQDESGMPNNRFLAERTGGTYSTLKVQPAELEDSGVYFCASSQIDSYEQYFGPGTRLTVT.

The chain employs TRBV5-1 and TRBJ2-2; TRBD1 might be the D (5 bases). CDR3 length equals 15 residues. Trimming removed 0 bases from V and 4 bases from J, with 10 bases in between. The V gene's germline CDR1 is SGHRS and CDR2 YFSETQ. This CDR3 reads CASSLAQGGTGELFF. The CDR3 DNA sequence: TGCGCCAGCAGCTTGGCTCAGGGTGGCACCGGGGAGCTGTTTTTT.

The chain uses TRBV19 and TRBJ1-1; 8 bases line up with TRBD1. V gave up 5 bases and J gave up 4 bases; unmatched junction bases: 6. The CDR3 length is 14 residues. Looked up from germline, CDR1 is LNHDA and CDR2 is SQIVND (reference sequence). The chain's CDR3 is CASSPTGEGTEAFF. DNA of the CDR3: TGTGCCAGTAGTCCGACAGGGGAAGGCACTGAAGCTTTCTTT.

The chain employs TRBV9 and TRBJ2-7; TRBD1 might be the D (5 bases). This CDR3 is built from 15 residues. Germline V gene sequence: CDR1 SGDLS, CDR2 YYNGEE. Trimming took 1 base from V and 0 from J, leaving 11 bases between them. This CDR3 is CASSVTDSVSYEQYF. CDR3 sequence (DNA): TGTGCCAGCAGCGTAACCGACAGCGTCTCCTACGAGCAGTACTTC. Full variable domain (outside the CDR3, taken from reference TRBV9 and TRBJ2-7): DSGVTQTPKHLITATGQRVTLRCSPRSGDLSVYWYQQSLDQGLQFLIQYYNGEERAKGNILERFSAQQFPDLHSELNLSSLELGDSALYFCASSVTDSVSYEQYFGPGTRLTVT.

The genes are TRBV27 and TRBJ1-4, with D possibly matching TRBD1 (5 bases). V was clipped by 3 bases and J by 3 bases, with 11 bases between them. From germline, CDR1 is MNHEY and CDR2 SMNVEV (reference sequence). This CDR3 has 15 amino acids. In nucleotides, the CDR3 is TGTGCCAGCAGTTTCTGGGCAGGGCCTAATGAAAAACTGTTTTTT. Its protein is CASSFWAGPNEKLFF. The complete variable domain, with remaining parts taken from reference TRBV27 and TRBJ1-4, reads EAQVTQNPRYLITVTGKKLTVTCSQNMNHEYMSWYRQDPGLGLRQIYYSMNVEVTDKGDVPEGYKVSRKEKRNFPLILESPSPNQTSLYFCASSFWAGPNEKLFFGSGTQLSVL.

The chain employs TRBV19 and TRBJ1-5, with unresolved D. The germline V gene has CDR1 LNHDA and CDR2 SQIVND (reference sequence). V lost 6 bases to trimming and J lost 7 bases, with 13 bases between them. The CDR3 is 13 amino acids. The CDR3, as DNA: TGTGCCAGTAGCCGGTATCCTTTGCAGCCCCAGCATTTT. It translates to CASSRYPLQPQHF.

Remarks on this clone: Its ends do not fully match the called genes, so a read error is possible. J is TRBJ2-1 and V is TRBV7-7, with TRBD1 matching over 7 bases. Germline CDR1 and CDR2: SSHAT and FNYEAQ (reference sequence). The CDR3 is 16 amino acids. CDR3 residues: CASSSRTGSSYNEQFF. CDR3 nucleotide sequence: TGTGCTAGCAGCTCAAGGACAGGAAGCTCCTACAATGAGCAGTTCTTC.

The CDR3 here is CASSPREGPYEQYF. The CDR3 DNA is TGTGCCAGCAGTCCCCGGGAGGGCCCCTACGAGCAGTACTTC. The V and J genes are TRBV6-1 and TRBJ2-5; 8 bases are a match to TRBD2. The end of the DNA aligns better with TRBJ2-7, so the J call may be wrong. Germline V gives CDR1 MNHNS, CDR2 SASEGT. CDR3 length: 14 residues.

CDR3 DNA sequence: TGCGCCAGCAGCTTGGGGGCGGGGTACGAGCAGTACTTC. Protein product: CASSLGAGYEQYF. The V gene is TRBV5-1, the J gene TRBJ2-7; TRBD2 might be the D (6 bases). Between the trimmed V and J ends, which lost 0 bases and 4 bases, there was a span of 8 bases. CDR3 length: 13 residues. CDR1 and CDR2 (germline): SGHRS, YFSETQ. Based on the CDR3 plus reference TRBV5-1 and TRBJ2-7, the full variable domain is KAGVTQTPRYLIKTRGQQVTLSCSPISGHRSVSWYQQTPGQGLQFLFEYFSETQRNKGNFPGRFSGRQFSNSRSEMNVSTLELGDSALYLCASSLGAGYEQYFGPGTRLTVT.

The V call is TRBV11-2, the J call TRBJ2-3; D call uncertain. V was cut by 0 bases and J by 4 bases, with 14 bases left in between. The CDR3 extends over 16 amino acids. Germline V gene sequence: CDR1 SGHAT, CDR2 FQNNGV. CDR3 in amino acids: CASSLEELHFADTQYF. Written as DNA, the CDR3 is TGTGCCAGCAGCTTAGAGGAGCTGCACTTTGCAGATACGCAGTATTTT.

The chain uses TRBV29-1 and TRBJ1-2; the D is unclear. CDR3 length equals 12 residues. Germline-derived CDR1 and CDR2 are SQVTM and ANQGSEA. Trimming shortened V by 5 bases and J by 4 bases, and 11 bases separated the two germline ends. The CDR3 bases are TGCAGCGTTAGGACGGCGGCCTATGGCTACACCTTC. Protein product: CSVRTAAYGYTF. The full variable domain, completed using reference TRBV29-1 and TRBJ1-2, is SAVISQKPSRDICQRGTSLTIQCQVDSQVTMMFWYRQQPGQSLTLIATANQGSEATYESGFVIDKFPISRPNLTFSTLTVSNMSPEDSSIYLCSVRTAAYGYTFGSGTRLTVV.

The chain uses TRBV7-9 and TRBJ2-1, with 12 positions matching TRBD2. V dropped 2 bases and J dropped 5; count of bases not matched to a gene: 1. Germline values: CDR1 SEHNR, CDR2 FQNEAQ (reference sequence). CDR3 length equals 15 residues. The CDR3 DNA reads TGTGCCAGCAGCTTACTAGCGGGGGGGCACAATGAGCAGTTCTTC. Amino acid sequence: CASSLLAGGHNEQFF.

The V call is TRBV6-5, the J call TRBJ2-1; TRBD2 matches 7 bases. The V gene end was trimmed by 7 bases and the J gene end by 6 bases; junction bases not matched to a gene: 9. The CDR3 is 14 amino acids. The germline V gene has CDR1 MNHEY and CDR2 SVGAGI. CDR3 coding DNA: TGTGCCAGCATTCCCTCCTGGACTAGCAATGAGCAGTTCTTC. Translation: CASIPSWTSNEQFF.

The gene calls are TRBV7-8 and TRBJ1-6, with D unclear. V lost 3 bases and J 5 bases, leaving 8 bases between the germline ends. Germline loops: CDR1 SGHVS, CDR2 FQNEAQ. The CDR3 contains 14 residues. The CDR3 protein is CASSFYGDNSPLHF. The CDR3 coding sequence is TGTGCCAGCAGCTTTTACGGCGATAATTCACCCCTCCACTTT.

The chain employs TRBV7-9 and TRBJ1-3, with 9 bases identical to TRBD1. The length of the CDR3 is 16 residues. The J segment lost 2 bases and the V segment lost 3 bases, leaving 5 bases of the junction unmatched. The germline V gene has CDR1 SEHNR and CDR2 FQNEAQ (reference sequence). The CDR3 sequence: CASSLGTGLAGNTIYF. CDR3 DNA sequence: TGTGCCAGCAGCTTGGGGACAGGGCTTGCTGGAAACACCATATATTTT.

This clone appeared once. The V and J genes are TRBV7-9 and TRBJ1-2; D ambiguous. The CDR3 contains 17 residues. Per germline, CDR1 SEHNR and CDR2 FQNEAQ (reference sequence). Trimming pared 4 bases from V and 2 bases from J, leaving 20 bases between. The CDR3 nucleotides read TGTGCCAGCAGCTCAATGAGGACGAGGTCCCCAAACTATGGCTACACCTTC. Translated: CASSSMRTRSPNYGYTF. Drawing the rest from reference TRBV7-9 and TRBJ1-2, the complete variable domain is DTGVSQNPRHKITKRGQNVTFRCDPISEHNRLYWYRQTLGQGPEFLTYFQNEAQLEKSRLLSDRFSAERPKGSFSTLEIQRTEQGDSAMYLCASSSMRTRSPNYGYTFGSGTRLTVV.